The TCR beta chain under discussion was sequenced for a study of CD8 T cells in Susac syndrome. Peripheral blood CD8+ and CD4+ T cells were profiled by TCR beta sequencing. Reverse transcription used 0.5 to 1 ug RNA and random hexamers. Amplification of the TCR beta CDR3 was carried out by immunoSEQ multiplex PCR, which spanned a total of 54 Vbeta and 13 Jbeta segments. TCRdb reprocessed the immunoSEQ multiplex PCR reads via MiXCR and lists one record per CDR3 protein. The sample records about 22,000 distinct CDR3 sequences, around 94% being singletons. Concerning this clonotype itself: Its antigen remains unknown.

Germline CDR1 and CDR2: SQVTM and ANQGSEA. This CDR3 comprises 16 residues. The junction had 11 bases not matched to a gene; V was cut back by 0 bases and J by 7 bases. General study findings and limits: As the study acknowledged, the number of individuals who were part of its TCR sequencing and HLA analysis was relatively small.

This receptor was obtained from a human donor in good health. The V gene is TRBV29-1, the J gene TRBJ2-7; 11 positions agree with TRBD1. The sequenced sample consisted of CD8+ T cells from PBMCs. The CDR3 loop reads CSVEDLFGQGAGEQYF. The DNA of the CDR3 is TGCAGCGTTGAAGATCTTTTCGGACAGGGGGCGGGTGAGCAGTACTTC.